A single sample gave rise to the 24 T cell receptor beta chains below, sequenced in a study of blood T cell repertoires in COVID-19. Some clones are missing from TCRdb's copy, which holds only in-frame ones; the method was immunoSEQ multiplex PCR. The table lists some 200,000 clones, around 80% of them singletons. The sample was peripheral blood. These receptors were obtained from an elderly woman with COVID-19, enrolled during active disease.

The V call is TRBV18, the J call TRBJ2-1, with 8 positions matching TRBD2. The CDR3 spans 15 residues. The V and J ends lost 10 bases and 4 bases, in that order; junction bases with no gene match: 12. CDR1 is KGHSH, CDR2 LQKENI, per germline. CDR3 bases: TGTGCCACTCTCGGGGGGGCGTTGGTATACAATGAGCAGTTCTTC. As protein: CATLGGALVYNEQFF.

The chain carries TRBV5-5 and TRBJ2-1; D possibly corresponds to TRBD2 (5 bases). The V end lost 0 bases, the J end lost 0 bases, and 10 bases lay between the germline ends. CDR3 size: 16 residues. The germline CDR1 and CDR2 sequences are SGHKS and YYEKEE (reference sequence). The CDR3 sequence: CASSLAGIVSYNEQFF. For the CDR3, the DNA is TGTGCCAGCAGCTTGGCCGGGATCGTCTCCTACAATGAGCAGTTCTTC. Combining the CDR3 with reference TRBV5-5 and TRBJ2-1 gives the whole variable domain DAGVTQSPTHLIKTRGQQVTLRCSPISGHKSVSWYQQVLGQGPQFIFQYYEKEERGRGNFPDRFSARQFPNYSSELNVNALLLGDSALYLCASSLAGIVSYNEQFFGPGTRLTVL.

The chain is built from TRBV5-1 and TRBJ2-7, with a tentative D call TRBD1 (6 bases). Between the trimmed V and J ends, which lost 2 bases and 4 bases, there was a span of 10 bases. This CDR3 is 13 amino acids long. Per germline, CDR1 SGHRS and CDR2 YFSETQ. The CDR3 DNA follows: TGCGCCAGCAGCTTTAACAGGGCTTACGAGCAGTACTTC. This sequence encodes CASSFNRAYEQYF.

The J gene is TRBJ2-3, the V gene TRBV19, with D hard to call. Deletions cut 5 bases from V and 2 bases from J, with 8 bases between. The CDR3 extends over 13 amino acids. Germline CDR1 LNHDA, CDR2 SQIVND (reference sequence). CDR3 loop: CASSFTDTDTQYF. In nucleotides, the CDR3 is TGTGCCAGTAGTTTCACAGACACAGATACGCAGTATTTT.

The rearrangement joins TRBV28 to TRBJ2-6; D unresolved. The germline V gene has CDR1 MDHEN and CDR2 SYDVKM. The ends were cut back, 4 bases at V and 4 bases at J, with 8 bases in the middle. This CDR3 region has 14 residues. CDR3 coding DNA: TGTGCCAGCAGTTCCACTCGGGGGGCCAACGTCCTGACTTTC. This encodes CASSSTRGANVLTF.

This clone was detected a few times. The chain recombines TRBV30 with TRBJ1-5, with TRBD1 as a possible D gene (5 bases). CDR3 length equals 15 residues. Trimming removed 4 bases from V and 2 bases from J, with 15 bases in between. CDR1 is GTSNPN, CDR2 SVGIG, per germline (reference sequence). CDR3 bases: TGTGCCTGGACTCGTGGCGGGGGTGGCAATCAGCCCCAGCATTTT. It specifies CAWTRGGGGNQPQHF.

DNA of the CDR3: TGTGCCAGTAGTATACTCAGGGCCGATCAGCCCCAGCATTTT. Translating gives CASSILRADQPQHF. The chain has TRBV19 and TRBJ1-5, with D maybe TRBD1 (5 bases). V lost 2 bases and J lost 5, with 10 bases in between. This CDR3 is 14 amino acids long. Germline values: CDR1 LNHDA, CDR2 SQIVND (reference sequence).

V gene TRBV6-5 combines with J gene TRBJ2-3; 7 nucleotides match TRBD2. CDR3 length: 15 amino acids. CDR1 is MNHEY and CDR2 is SVGAGI in the germline V gene. V was pared by 3 bases and J by 1 base, with 4 bases of the junction left unmatched. Here the CDR3 reads CASSYGGDGTDTQYF. CDR3 bases: TGTGCCAGCAGTTATGGGGGGGACGGCACAGATACGCAGTATTTT.

The chain couples TRBV24-1 to TRBJ1-2; TRBD1 matches 11 bases. The length of the CDR3 is 17 residues. Looked up from germline, CDR1 is KGHDR and CDR2 is SFDVKD. V shed 3 bases and J 4 bases; nucleotides not matched to a gene: 9. The chain's CDR3 is CATSDRGQGETIYGYTF. As DNA, the CDR3 is TGTGCCACCAGTGATCGGGGACAGGGGGAAACGATCTATGGCTACACCTTC.

The V call is TRBV28, the J call TRBJ1-5, with TRBD1 identical over 9 bases. The germline gives CDR1 MDHEN, CDR2 SYDVKM. V shed 9 bases, J shed 7 bases, and the junction held 7 bases outside the gene matches. The CDR3 consists of 13 residues. The CDR3 DNA reads TGTGCCAGTCGGACAGGGGAACGACAGCCCCAGCATTTT. Its translation: CASRTGERQPQHF.

This clone was recorded only once. The chain uses TRBV3-1 (or the pseudogene TRBV3-2) and TRBJ1-4, with 8 bases matching TRBD1. V dropped 4 bases and J dropped 7; count of bases not matched to a gene: 8. Germline V CDR1 and CDR2: LGHDT, YNNKEL (reference sequence). The CDR3 contains 15 residues. The CDR3 loop is CASSPRDRWGEKLFF. In nucleotides, the CDR3 is TGTGCCAGCAGCCCCCGGGACAGGTGGGGTGAAAAACTGTTTTTT.

This clone was counted once. The chain links TRBV6-1 to TRBJ2-7; D call uncertain. Germline CDR1 and CDR2: MNHNS and SASEGT. V gave up 0 bases and J gave up 4 bases, with 10 bases separating them. The CDR3 has 14 residues. The CDR3 here is CASSEAVRKYEQYV. DNA of the CDR3: TGTGCCAGCAGTGAAGCGGTGAGGAAATACGAGCAGTACGTC.

This sequence joins TRBV6-5 and TRBJ1-6; TRBD1 matches 7 bases. The germline gives CDR1 MNHEY, CDR2 SVGAGI. With V trimmed by 8 bases and J by 6 bases, 7 bases remained unmatched. The CDR3 is made up of 14 amino acids. Written as DNA, the CDR3 is TGTGCCAGCGGACAGGACACACCTAATTCACCCCTCCACTTT. It codes for CASGQDTPNSPLHF.

The rearrangement joins TRBV7-9 to TRBJ1-5; tentative D call: TRBD1 (6 bases). This CDR3 is 12 amino acids long. Between the trimmed V and J ends, which lost 5 bases and 7 bases, there was a span of 9 bases. Germline CDR1 SEHNR, CDR2 FQNEAQ (reference sequence). In DNA, the CDR3 is TGTGCCAGCAGCCCTGGGGGCCAGCCCCAGCATTTT. Its protein product is CASSPGGQPQHF.

The chain links TRBV28 to TRBJ2-2, with a possible D match to TRBD2 (6 bases). V was clipped by 5 bases and J by 10 bases, with 20 bases between them. The CDR3 runs to 15 residues. Per the germline V gene, CDR1 is MDHEN and CDR2 is SYDVKM. CDR3 sequence (DNA): TGTGCCAGCAGTGGCAGGGAGGCTGGGGCTGAGGAGCTGTTTTTT. It is translated as CASSGREAGAEELFF.

The sample holds one count of this clone. The chain joins TRBV27 to TRBJ1-5; 7 bases agree with TRBD1. V trimming: 6 bases; J trimming: 0 bases; junction bases outside the gene matches: 11. Looked up from germline, CDR1 is MNHEY and CDR2 is SMNVEV (reference sequence). The CDR3 is made up of 17 amino acids. In DNA form, the CDR3 reads TGTGCCAGCAGGACGAAGGGGACAGCTTATAGCAATCAGCCCCAGCATTTT. This encodes CASRTKGTAYSNQPQHF.

This chain connects TRBV4-1 to TRBJ1-1; 9 bases are a match to TRBD1. Trimming cost V 1 base and J 4 bases; bases outside gene matches: 7. Germline V gives CDR1 MGHRA, CDR2 YSYEKL. This CDR3 comprises 16 residues. The CDR3 spells CASSQGAGQGGTEAFF. The DNA of the CDR3 is TGCGCCAGCAGCCAAGGCGCGGGACAGGGAGGCACTGAAGCTTTCTTT.

This clone was found once. This chain uses TRBV24-1 with TRBJ2-5, with 10 bases lining up with TRBD2. CDR1 is KGHDR and CDR2 is SFDVKD in the germline V gene. J lost 3 bases, V lost 3 bases, and 3 bases had no gene match. This CDR3 region has 15 residues. The CDR3 nucleotides read TGTGCCACCAGTGATCCCAGCGGGGGGGAAGAGACCCAGTACTTC. As protein: CATSDPSGGEETQYF.

The sample holds one count of this clone. The V gene is TRBV5-1, the J gene TRBJ1-4; TRBD1 matches 9 bases. The germline CDR1 and CDR2 sequences are SGHRS and YFSETQ. With V trimmed by 4 bases and J by 8 bases, 12 bases remained unmatched. CDR3 length: 16 amino acids. The CDR3 loop reads CASSPHDRGAREKLFF. The CDR3 DNA is TGCGCCAGCAGCCCGCATGACAGGGGGGCGAGGGAAAAACTGTTTTTT.

The chain uses TRBV2 and TRBJ1-5; TRBD1 agrees at 10 bases. J was trimmed by 4 bases and V by 6 bases; bases with no gene match: 6. This CDR3 region has 15 residues. Germline CDR1 SNHLY, CDR2 FYNNEI. The CDR3 is CASRIGQGGNQPQHF. The CDR3 nucleotides read TGTGCCAGCAGGATAGGACAGGGGGGAAATCAGCCCCAGCATTTT. The entire variable domain, with the rest obtained from reference TRBV2 and TRBJ1-5, is as follows: EPEVTQTPSHQVTQMGQEVILRCVPISNHLYFYWYRQILGQKVEFLVSFYNNEISEKSEIFDDQFSVERPDGSNFTLKIRSTKLEDSAMYFCASRIGQGGNQPQHFGDGTRLSIL.

This rearrangement joins TRBV9 to TRBJ2-5, with TRBD2 identical over 10 bases. J gave up 1 base and V 0 bases, and 3 bases lay outside the gene matches. This CDR3 spans 16 amino acids. Looked up from germline, CDR1 is SGDLS and CDR2 is YYNGEE. CDR3: CASSVARLAGQETQYF. In DNA form, the CDR3 reads TGTGCCAGCAGCGTAGCGCGACTAGCGGGCCAAGAGACCCAGTACTTC.

The chain has TRBV18 and TRBJ1-1, with D maybe TRBD1 (6 bases). Germline CDR1 and CDR2: KGHSH and LQKENI. With 6 bases removed from V and 11 bases from J, the gap between germline ends came to 16 bases. The length of the CDR3 is 12 residues. The CDR3 spells CASSQTGTWAFF. DNA for the CDR3: TGTGCCAGCTCGCAGACAGGCACGTGGGCTTTCTTT.

This rearrangement joins TRBV2 to TRBJ1-1; D unresolved. The CDR3 loop spans 14 amino acids. V gave up 3 bases and J gave up 5 bases, with 13 bases separating them. Germline values: CDR1 SNHLY, CDR2 FYNNEI. CDR3 nucleotides: TGTGCCAGCAGTGACGGTCGAGGAGGGACTGAAGCTTTCTTT. Protein sequence: CASSDGRGGTEAFF.

The chain has TRBV9 and TRBJ2-7, with 8 positions matching TRBD1. The CDR3 sequence is 15 residues long. From germline, CDR1 is SGDLS and CDR2 YYNGEE. The V gene end was trimmed by 3 bases and the J gene end by 3 bases; junction bases not matched to a gene: 8. DNA of the CDR3: TGTGCCAGCAGCGCAGGGACAGGCTTCGGCTACGAGCAGTACTTC. This sequence encodes CASSAGTGFGYEQYF. Filled out from reference TRBV9 and TRBJ2-7, the complete variable domain reads DSGVTQTPKHLITATGQRVTLRCSPRSGDLSVYWYQQSLDQGLQFLIQYYNGEERAKGNILERFSAQQFPDLHSELNLSSLELGDSALYFCASSAGTGFGYEQYFGPGTRLTVT.